This T cell receptor beta chain was identified during a study of cytomegalovirus exposure and HLA in healthy donors. Germline V gene lookup returns CDR1 SNHLY and CDR2 FYNNEI. This CDR3 is 14 amino acids long. V lost 6 bases, J lost 2 bases, and 5 bases stayed unmatched. A multiplex PCR was run with 60 Vbeta primers and 13 Jbeta primers. The repertoire was sequenced with immunoSEQ multiplex PCR; TCRdb's copy has only in-frame clones and lacks some. The sample lists roughly 90,000 clones, 75% to 90% occurring once. Input material: PBMCs. The J gene is TRBJ2-3, the V gene TRBV2; 7 bases are shared with TRBD2. This sequence was found in a young man in good health and CMV-seronegative. This CDR3 is CASRRSGLTDTQYF. The CDR3 nucleotides read TGTGCCAGCAGGCGTAGCGGGCTCACAGATACGCAGTATTTT.